This T cell receptor (beta chain) stems from a study of response to subunit inactivated influenza vaccine listed by TCRdb under 2018. Looking at the study overall: The study used deep quantitative T cell receptor repertoire profiling to track responses to a trivalent subunit inactivated influenza vaccine.

Broader findings and caveats from the paper: The authors suggested that each seasonal influenza vaccination may recruit only a limited number of new T cells.

This clonotype was detected only a few times. Its antigen is currently not known. No base-level quality is on record; no much larger clone is a single base apart. Receptor amplification or capture employed RT-PCR. Sequencing instrument: Illumina HiSeq 2500. Using fastp at Q25 and MiXCR, TCRdb reprocessed the public reads and kept productive beta chains. Entries are consolidated by CDR3 protein sequence, retaining the most common genes and DNA. This sample comprises hundreds of thousands of distinct CDR3 sequences, 15% to 18% of them detected only once. Clones ranked in the top ten supply approximately 10% of the sample. CDR1 and CDR2 are read off the germline V gene as SNHLY and FYNNEI. V has 5 bases trimmed and J has 0 bases trimmed; junction bases matching no gene number 4. From cysteine to phenylalanine, the CDR3 is 17 amino acids long. Of all the DNA, just the CDR3 is kept, 51 bases in frame from base 1.

This sequence uses TRBV2 and TRBJ2-3; 14 central bases correspond to TRBD2. This TCR came from a man in his fifties who received an inactivated influenza vaccine. Donor details come from another sample of the same person, matched by shared clones. The starting material was PBMCs from blood, obtained 12 days after vaccination. The sequenced DNA is TGTGCCAGCAGTATACGGACTAGCGGGAGGAGCACAGATACGCAGTATTTT. Its coded protein is CASSIRTSGRSTDTQYF.